This T cell receptor beta chain was sequenced in a study of shared clonotypes between healthy human individuals. Whole-study findings and limits: Naive CD4 clonotypes overlapped across a handful of donors at about 5%.

Terminally differentiated effector memory CD45RA+ cells were excluded by CCR7 positive selection of CD45RO-negative cells. The donor population consisted of healthy HIV-negative adults with no recent acute infections or vaccinations. About this clone: Its antigen is still unknown.

This CDR3 is 15 amino acids long. V was trimmed by 3 bases and J by 5 bases, leaving 15 bases between them. CDR1 is SGHRS, CDR2 YFSETQ, per germline. Authors' processing steps: ImmunoSEQ sequences covered only the junction and lacked quality scores; filtering therefore differed. The table came from immunoSEQ multiplex PCR; TCRdb's copy has only in-frame clones and leaves some out. V, J and clone size reflect that table, while D and trimming were determined from the DNA. This sample has 2 million to 2.5 million clones; just over 90% occur once, and the top ten carry 1.5% to 2%. The clonotype originates from a man in his late teens or twenties in good health. Some clones in this sample may be carry-over from other donors' samples. The chain carries TRBV5-1 and TRBJ2-1; D call uncertain. Sequenced: naive CD8+ T cells from PBMCs. CDR3 DNA sequence: TGCGCCAGCAGCTGGACCGCCCTGATCCACAATGAGCAGTTCTTC. Protein sequence: CASSWTALIHNEQFF.